This TCR beta chain was obtained from a study of PD-1 blockade in mismatch repair-deficient tumors. Findings and limits, study-wide: Tumor-resident clones, often absent from pretreatment blood, expanded after pembrolizumab and then contracted.

This CDR3 has 15 residues. Germline assignment: CDR1 SGHAT and CDR2 FQNNGV. Trimming cost V 5 bases and J 2 bases, with 15 bases left between them. Details on this clone: Its specificity is unknown.

All patients were mismatch repair deficient, assessed by either PCR or immunohistochemistry. Here immunoSEQ multiplex PCR was the method, and the copy in TCRdb shows in-frame clones only, minus some. Among some 110,000 clones listed, 60% to 85% were seen once. V gene TRBV11-2 combines with J gene TRBJ1-1; D unclear. The clonotype originates from an adult with mismatch repair-deficient cancer. The sequences come from peripheral blood, collected about 60 weeks after starting pembrolizumab. Here the CDR3 DNA reads TGTGCCAGCAGCCTCCTAAGGGCAGCCAACACTGAAGCTTTCTTT. This sequence encodes CASSLLRAANTEAFF.